The sample holds one count of the clone carrying this TCR beta chain. Its antigen remains unidentified. Researchers ran the PCR with 60 Vbeta and 13 Jbeta primers. Using immunoSEQ multiplex PCR, the repertoire was profiled, and TCRdb retains in-frame clones only, with some absent. This table has around 50,000 clones, 70% to 85% appearing once. This sample is drawn from a study of cytomegalovirus exposure and HLA in healthy donors. Notes on the study in general: Rare sequences made up most TCRs, while some public TCRs were found in many donors.

Germline V gene lookup returns CDR1 SGHTA and CDR2 FQGNSA. This CDR3 has 14 residues. V dropped 5 bases and J dropped 6; count of bases not matched to a gene: 2. The receptor comes from a middle-aged man in good health and CMV-seronegative. Sequenced input: PBMCs. This chain connects TRBV7-2 to TRBJ2-7, with TRBD2 matching 15 bases. The CDR3 sequence is CASSRGLAGGEQYF. The CDR3 DNA follows: TGTGCCAGCAGCCGGGGACTAGCGGGAGGCGAGCAGTACTTC.